What follows is one T cell receptor beta chain and its context. The source of the sample is a study of blood T cell repertoires in COVID-19. Looking at the study overall: Whether acute or convalescent, the COVID-19 samples came from the United States, Italy and Spain. T cells, B-cell-depleted T cells, or PBMCs provided the cDNA or gDNA that served as material.

Original data processing: Reference gene primer amplification gave nucleated cell count estimates. The table came from immunoSEQ multiplex PCR; TCRdb's copy has only in-frame clones and leaves some out. The DNA was the basis for D and trimming; V, J and clone size are from that table. The profile shows roughly 330,000 clones, 88% of them singletons. The trim removed 1 base at V and 5 bases at J, leaving 10 bases unmatched. The CDR3 has 17 amino acids. Looked up from germline, CDR1 is SGHTA and CDR2 is FQGNSA. The chain employs TRBV7-2 and TRBJ2-1, with 8 bases lining up with TRBD2. This clonotype was obtained from a woman aged 45-65 years with active or convalescent COVID-19. Specimen: peripheral blood. As DNA, the CDR3 is TGTGCCAGCAGCTTAGATGCTAGCGGGTTAACCGACAATGAGCAGTTCTTC. Translated, it gives CASSLDASGLTDNEQFF.